What follows is one TCR beta chain and its context. Its matching antigen is unknown. This sample is part of a study of type 1 and type 2 diabetes patients. Whole-study findings and limits: Some expanded clones seen only in T1D might occur in additional T2D or control samples. Age and gender were not matched between study groups, possibly biasing interpretation.

The CDR3 loop spans 15 amino acids. Germline CDR1 is MDHEN and CDR2 is SYDVKM. V was clipped by 5 bases and J by 4 bases, with 18 bases between them. Genomic DNA was the PCR template. The TCR beta CDR3 region was amplified using 30 forward and 13 reverse primers. TCRdb called the multiplex PCR reads again in MiXCR, with one record for every CDR3 protein. The sample contains 250,000 to 300,000 distinct CDR3 sequences, over 45% of which appear only once. This TCR was sampled from a man between 18 and 29 years old with type 2 diabetes. Material for sequencing was peripheral blood mononuclear cells (PBMCs). The rearrangement uses TRBV28 and TRBJ2-7; D is possibly TRBD2 (6 bases). The CDR3 DNA reads TGTGCCAGCAGTCCTATCAGCCGGAGGGTTTACGAGCAGTACTTC. Translating gives CASSPISRRVYEQYF.